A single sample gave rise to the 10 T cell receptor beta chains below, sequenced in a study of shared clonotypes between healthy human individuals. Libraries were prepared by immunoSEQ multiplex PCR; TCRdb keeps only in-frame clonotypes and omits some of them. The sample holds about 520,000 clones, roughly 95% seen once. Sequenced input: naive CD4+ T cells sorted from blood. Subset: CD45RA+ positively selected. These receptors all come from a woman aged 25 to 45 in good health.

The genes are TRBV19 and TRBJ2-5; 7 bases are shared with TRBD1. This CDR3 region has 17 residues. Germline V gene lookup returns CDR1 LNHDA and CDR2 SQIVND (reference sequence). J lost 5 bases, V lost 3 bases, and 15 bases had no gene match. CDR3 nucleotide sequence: TGTGCCAGTAGTATTTGGCCCGGACAGGAGGCTAGGGAGACCCAGTACTTC. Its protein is CASSIWPGQEARETQYF.

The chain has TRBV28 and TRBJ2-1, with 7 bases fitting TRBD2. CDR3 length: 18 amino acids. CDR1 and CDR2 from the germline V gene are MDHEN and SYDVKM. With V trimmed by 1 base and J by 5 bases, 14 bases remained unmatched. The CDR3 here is CASSLLGLAGVLDNEQFF. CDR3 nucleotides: TGTGCCAGCAGTTTATTGGGTCTGGCGGGAGTTCTAGACAATGAGCAGTTCTTC.

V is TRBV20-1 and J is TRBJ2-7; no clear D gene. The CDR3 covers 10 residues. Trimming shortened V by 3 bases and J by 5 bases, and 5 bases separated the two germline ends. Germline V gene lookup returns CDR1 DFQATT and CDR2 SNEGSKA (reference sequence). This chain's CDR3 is CSASSHEQYF. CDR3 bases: TGCAGTGCTAGTAGCCACGAGCAGTACTTC.

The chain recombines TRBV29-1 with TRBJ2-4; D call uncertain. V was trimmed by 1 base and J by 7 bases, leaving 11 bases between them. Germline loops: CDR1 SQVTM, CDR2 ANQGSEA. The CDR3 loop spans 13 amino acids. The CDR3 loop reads CSVEGPRRNIQYF. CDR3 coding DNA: TGCAGCGTTGAAGGCCCCCGTAGGAACATTCAGTACTTC. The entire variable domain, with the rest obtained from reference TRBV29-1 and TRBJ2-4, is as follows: SAVISQKPSRDICQRGTSLTIQCQVDSQVTMMFWYRQQPGQSLTLIATANQGSEATYESGFVIDKFPISRPNLTFSTLTVSNMSPEDSSIYLCSVEGPRRNIQYFGAGTRLSVL.

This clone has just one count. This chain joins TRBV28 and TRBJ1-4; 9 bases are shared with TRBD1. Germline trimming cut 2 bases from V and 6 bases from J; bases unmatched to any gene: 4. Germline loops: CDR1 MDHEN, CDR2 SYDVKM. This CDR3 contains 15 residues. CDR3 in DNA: TGTGCCAGCAGTTTAGTGGGACAGGGCTATGAAAAACTGTTTTTT. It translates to CASSLVGQGYEKLFF.

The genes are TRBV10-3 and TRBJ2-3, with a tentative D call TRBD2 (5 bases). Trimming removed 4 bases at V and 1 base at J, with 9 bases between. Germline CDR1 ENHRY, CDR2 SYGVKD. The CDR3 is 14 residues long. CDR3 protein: CAISVGERTDTQYF. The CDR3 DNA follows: TGTGCCATCAGTGTCGGGGAGCGCACAGATACGCAGTATTTT.

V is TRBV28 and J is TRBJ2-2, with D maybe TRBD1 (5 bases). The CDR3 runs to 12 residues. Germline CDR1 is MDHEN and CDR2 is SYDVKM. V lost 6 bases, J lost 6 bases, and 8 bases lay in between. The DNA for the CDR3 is TGTGCCAGCAGCAGGGCTCCCGGGGAGCTGTTTTTT. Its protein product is CASSRAPGELFF.

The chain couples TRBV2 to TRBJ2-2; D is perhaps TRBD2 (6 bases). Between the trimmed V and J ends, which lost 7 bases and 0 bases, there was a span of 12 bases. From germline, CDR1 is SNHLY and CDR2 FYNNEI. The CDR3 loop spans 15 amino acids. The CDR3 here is CASNPDYSNTGELFF. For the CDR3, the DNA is TGTGCCAGCAACCCGGACTACTCGAACACCGGGGAGCTGTTTTTT.

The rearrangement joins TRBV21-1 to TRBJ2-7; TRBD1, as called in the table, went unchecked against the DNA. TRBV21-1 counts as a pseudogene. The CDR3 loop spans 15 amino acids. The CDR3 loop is CASSKRDSKPYEQYF. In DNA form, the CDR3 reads TGTGCCAGCAGCAAACGGGACAGCAAACCCTACGAGCAGTACTTC.

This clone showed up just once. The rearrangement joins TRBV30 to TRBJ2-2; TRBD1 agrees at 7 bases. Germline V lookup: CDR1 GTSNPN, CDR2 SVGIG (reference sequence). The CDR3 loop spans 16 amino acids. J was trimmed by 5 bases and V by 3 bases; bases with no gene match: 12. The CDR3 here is CAWRRMLGQPTGELFF. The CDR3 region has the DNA TGTGCCTGGAGGAGGATGCTGGGACAGCCAACCGGGGAGCTGTTTTTT.